These 17 T cell receptor beta chains were all obtained from the same sample, sequenced in a study of cytomegalovirus exposure and HLA in healthy donors (dated by TCRdb to 2017 to 2019). Library construction relied on the immunoSEQ multiplex PCR assay. Here the immuneACCESS table is served through TCRdb, limited to in-frame sequences with V and J called. Missing clones are a known gap in these copies; in checked studies unresolved V genes cover under half, and the rest lacks a known reason. Present in this sample are 150,000 to 200,000 clones, roughly 90% of which were seen just once. Over 9% of the sample is in the top ten clones. The sample was PBMCs. The source of these receptors is a woman under 30 in good health and CMV-seropositive.

This chain links TRBV5-1 with TRBJ2-1, with 11 bases fitting TRBD2. CDR3 length: 15 residues. The germline V gene has CDR1 SGHRS and CDR2 YFSETQ. Unmatched junction bases numbered 7, after V lost 4 bases and J lost 7 bases. CDR3 region: CASSPTSGSVNEQFF. The CDR3 DNA reads TGCGCCAGCAGCCCCACTAGCGGGAGTGTTAATGAGCAGTTCTTC.

The CDR3 bases are TGTGCCAGCAGCCCTGGGGGCTGGAATACCGGGGAGCTGTTTTTT. Translated: CASSPGGWNTGELFF. The chain joins TRBV27 to TRBJ2-2; D might be TRBD1 (6 bases). The germline V and J ends were trimmed by 6 bases and 5 bases, with 16 bases remaining between them. The CDR3 is 15 amino acids. Germline V lookup: CDR1 MNHEY, CDR2 SMNVEV (reference sequence).

The chain has TRBV5-1 and TRBJ1-2; no definite D call. V lost 0 bases to trimming and J lost 0 bases, with 6 bases between them. The CDR3 has 14 amino acids. Looked up from germline, CDR1 is SGHRS and CDR2 is YFSETQ. The CDR3 loop reads CASSLAVTNYGYTF. CDR3 DNA: TGCGCCAGCAGCTTGGCAGTTACTAACTATGGCTACACCTTC.

The rearrangement links TRBV27 to TRBJ2-2, with 9 bases matching TRBD1. The CDR3 covers 16 residues. V lost 5 bases to trimming and J lost 3 bases; unmatched junction nucleotides: 7. Germline V CDR1 and CDR2: MNHEY, SMNVEV (reference sequence). The CDR3 sequence: CASSPPGTGYTGELFF. Here the CDR3 DNA reads TGTGCCAGCAGTCCACCCGGGACAGGGTACACCGGGGAGCTGTTTTTT.

V usage is TRBV29-1 and J usage is TRBJ2-7; no clear D. There are 12 residues in the CDR3. V was clipped by 4 bases and J by 2 bases, with 9 bases between them. CDR1 is SQVTM, CDR2 ANQGSEA, per germline. The CDR3 region has the DNA TGCAGCGTTGTAACACCAGCCTACGAGCAGTACTTC. Protein product: CSVVTPAYEQYF.

This sequence joins TRBV27 and TRBJ1-2; D is perhaps TRBD1 (6 bases). CDR3 size: 13 residues. CDR1 and CDR2 from the germline V gene are MNHEY and SMNVEV (reference sequence). V was trimmed by 7 bases and J by 7 bases, leaving 16 bases between them. The CDR3 bases are TGTGCCAGCAAACTCAGGGGCTGGGGTGGCTACACCTTC. It codes for CASKLRGWGGYTF.

CDR3 residues: CASSLLAGGPYEQYF. CDR3 DNA: TGTGCCAGCAGCCTACTAGCGGGAGGGCCGTACGAGCAGTACTTC. The rearrangement joins TRBV28 to TRBJ2-7; 13 positions match TRBD2. The CDR3 is 15 amino acids. V shed 6 bases, J shed 4 bases, and the junction held 6 bases outside the gene matches. CDR1 is MDHEN, CDR2 SYDVKM, per germline.

The genes are TRBV7-3 and TRBJ1-3; D unclear. The DNA end favors TRBJ2-2, so the J call may be wrong. Germline CDR1 is SGHTA and CDR2 is FQGTGA. The CDR3 has 15 amino acids. The CDR3 DNA reads TGTGCCAGCAGCTCCCAAGGGCTCATAGCCGGGGAGCTGTTTTTT. This translates into CASSSQGLIAGELFF.

Written as DNA, the CDR3 is TGTGCCAGCTCACCACTAGCGGGAGGAACCTACGAGCAGTACTTC. This sequence encodes CASSPLAGGTYEQYF. This chain uses TRBV18 with TRBJ2-7; 10 positions agree with TRBD2. V was clipped by 1 base and J by 2 bases; unmatched bases: 2. The CDR3 totals 15 residues. Germline V gives CDR1 KGHSH, CDR2 LQKENI. Full variable domain (missing parts from reference TRBV18 and TRBJ2-7): NAGVMQNPRHLVRRRGQEARLRCSPMKGHSHVYWYRQLPEEGLKFMVYLQKENIIDESGMPKERFSAEFPKEGPSILRIQQVVRGDSAAYFCASSPLAGGTYEQYFGPGTRLTVT.

The rearrangement joins TRBV30 to TRBJ2-7; 10 bases fit TRBD2. The CDR3 length is 15 residues. The J segment lost 4 bases and the V segment lost 6 bases, leaving 12 bases of the junction unmatched. The germline V gene has CDR1 GTSNPN and CDR2 SVGIG (reference sequence). The CDR3 loop reads CACSPKREGRYEQYF. The CDR3 DNA reads TGTGCCTGTAGTCCTAAGCGGGAGGGCCGATACGAGCAGTACTTC. Using reference TRBV30 and TRBJ2-7 for the parts outside the CDR3, the full variable domain is SQTIHQWPATLVQPVGSPLSLECTVEGTSNPNLYWYRQAAGRGLQLLFYSVGIGQISSEVPQNLSASRPQDRQFILSSKKLLLSDSGFYLCACSPKREGRYEQYFGPGTRLTVT.

The gene calls are TRBV5-8 and TRBJ2-7; 9 nucleotides agree with TRBD1. The CDR3 is made up of 14 amino acids. With V trimmed by 6 bases and J by 3 bases, 7 bases remained unmatched. Germline loops: CDR1 SGHTS, CDR2 YDEGEE. The CDR3 coding sequence is TGTGCCAGCATCCGGACAGGGGCGCGCTACGAGCAGTACTTC. It specifies CASIRTGARYEQYF. Full variable domain (outside the CDR3, taken from reference TRBV5-8 and TRBJ2-7): EAGVTQSPTHLIKTRGQQATLRCSPISGHTSVYWYQQALGLGLQFLLWYDEGEERNRGNFPPRFSGRQFPNYSSELNVNALELEDSALYLCASIRTGARYEQYFGPGTRLTVT.

The rearrangement uses TRBV27 and TRBJ2-7, with no clear D. The germline CDR1 and CDR2 sequences are MNHEY and SMNVEV (reference sequence). V dropped 4 bases and J dropped 1 base, with 8 bases sitting between them. The CDR3 consists of 13 residues. The CDR3 region is CASSSTPSYEQYF. The CDR3 DNA reads TGTGCCAGCAGTTCGACACCTTCCTACGAGCAGTACTTC.

The gene calls are TRBV4-3 and TRBJ2-7, with 9 bases matching TRBD1. The ends lost 4 bases at V and 1 base at J; junction bases unmatched: 5. Germline V gene lookup returns CDR1 LGHNA and CDR2 YSLEER. This CDR3 comprises 15 residues. The CDR3 nucleotides are TGCGCCAGCAGCCGCAACAGGGGGCGATCCTACGAGCAGTACTTC. Residues: CASSRNRGRSYEQYF.

This clone has at least ten counts. The chain joins TRBV19 to TRBJ1-3; tentatively, D is TRBD1 (5 bases). The germline gives CDR1 LNHDA, CDR2 SQIVND (reference sequence). The CDR3 runs 15 residues. V was trimmed by 5 bases and J by 1 base, leaving 12 bases between them. CDR3 protein: CASSVAGTSGNTIYF. The CDR3 bases are TGTGCCAGTAGTGTTGCCGGGACTTCTGGAAACACCATATATTTT. Full variable domain (missing parts from reference TRBV19 and TRBJ1-3): DGGITQSPKYLFRKEGQNVTLSCEQNLNHDAMYWYRQDPGQGLRLIYYSQIVNDFQKGDIAEGYSVSREKKESFPLTVTSAQKNPTAFYLCASSVAGTSGNTIYFGEGSWLTVV.

The chain uses TRBV27 and TRBJ2-1; D is uncertain. V was pared by 6 bases and J by 8 bases, with 20 bases between. The CDR3 totals 15 residues. CDR1 is MNHEY, CDR2 SMNVEV, per germline (reference sequence). This CDR3 is CASRKDTLRPYEQFF. CDR3 sequence (DNA): TGTGCCAGCAGAAAAGACACGCTCCGGCCCTATGAGCAGTTCTTC.

The CDR3 nucleotides read TGCGCCAGCAGCTTGGGCAGGGGTGAGCAGTTCTTC. It is translated as CASSLGRGEQFF. The chain combines TRBV5-1 with TRBJ2-1, with D possibly being TRBD1 (6 bases). The length of the CDR3 is 12 residues. The V end lost 0 bases, the J end lost 9 bases, and 7 bases lay between the germline ends. Germline CDR1 is SGHRS and CDR2 is YFSETQ.

This sequence joins TRBV4-1 and TRBJ1-1; the match to TRBD1 covers 7 bases. Germline V gene sequence: CDR1 MGHRA, CDR2 YSYEKL. The CDR3 has 17 residues. V was pared by 0 bases and J by 0 bases, with 7 bases of the junction left unmatched. CDR3 in amino acids: CASSQDRTGTMNTEAFF. In DNA, the CDR3 is TGCGCCAGCAGCCAAGATCGGACAGGTACCATGAACACTGAAGCTTTCTTT.